A single T cell receptor (beta chain) is shown here with its context. This clone was counted a single time. Its antigen is still unknown. No base-level quality is on record; no much larger clone is a single base apart. For sex, age, current smoking status and body mass index, every depressed patient had a pairwise-matched non-depressed control. European descent was reported for all participants. Patients were diagnosed with major depressive disorder by DSM-IV criteria and had a Hamilton Rating Scale for Depression score of 18 or higher. Before enrollment, patients had taken no psychiatric medication, antidepressants included, for at least 8 weeks. Among the patients, depression severity spanned the moderate-to-severe range. Participants were excluded if they had major medical conditions, Axis I/II comorbidities, regular medication or illicit drug use, or weekly alcohol intake above 100 g. About 29 ml of peripheral blood was collected into EDTA tubes from each participant. Using the BD IMag Human CD4 T Lymphocyte Enrichment Set, CD4+ T cells were purified from thawed PBMCs via magnetic negative selection. A purity of roughly 96% was typically achieved with the CD4+ enrichment method, as confirmed by flow cytometry. TCRbeta sequencing was performed on a subgroup of about five case-control pairs selected blind to chemokine receptor expression and flow-cytometric repertoire skewing results. Every blood sample was taken in the morning at 8:00 a.m., after which PBMCs were separated out using Ficoll-Hypaque gradient centrifugation. PBMCs were cryopreserved by gradual cooling to -80 degrees C and were kept in liquid nitrogen until assay.

The sample belongs to a study of untreated major depressive disorder (dated by TCRdb to 2016 to 2019). In terms of the full investigation: A cross-sectional case-control design was used to compare T cell phenotype and TCR repertoire between antidepressant-free major depressive disorder patients and individually matched non-depressed controls. Sequencing followed up flow-cytometry Vbeta 5.1, Vbeta 11 and Vbeta 22 usage differences observed in the whole cohort.

The Qiagen DNeasy Blood and Tissue Kit was used to extract total genomic DNA from the purified CD4+ T cells. Amplification and sequencing of the TCRbeta CDR3 region, as defined according to IMGT, were carried out with immunoSEQ immunosequencing protocols. The original pipeline was this. Preprocessing of raw sequence data for PCR and sequencing error correction was performed by the immunoSEQ service. After being loaded into the immunoSEQ Analyzer, the data underwent further analysis with VDJtools v1.0.7. Patient-control differences were tested with the paired Wilcoxon signed-rank test. TCRdb took this table from immuneACCESS and kept in-frame rearrangements with V and J called. Such tables lack part of the clones; where checked against another copy, unresolved V genes explain under half of the gap, and the rest is unexplained. The DNA was the basis for D and trimming; V, J and clone size are from that table. The sample yields about 25,000 clones; about 91% were counted once. Clones ranked in the top ten supply roughly 0.72% of the sample.

Study-wide conclusions, independent of this receptor: Higher TRBV05-01 (Vbeta 5.1) usage among CD4+ T cells of depressed patients compared with controls was confirmed by sequencing, with p = 0.040 in a one-tailed test. For the sequencing comparisons, one-tailed planned tests were applied to only three Vbeta families that had been selected in advance. In the sequencing data, TRBV25-01 and TRBV02-01 usage was found to follow the flow-cytometry pattern, although statistical significance was not reached. In every sequenced subject, all of the top five TRBV05-01 clones were private clones. Strict matching and exclusion criteria produced a comparatively small study sample, limiting generalizability of findings.

The germline V gene supplies CDR1 SGHTA and CDR2 FQGNSA. A distance of 15 bases separates the germline ends of V and J, which lose 5 bases and 7 bases respectively. The CDR3 holds 14 amino acids from the cysteine to the phenylalanine. Just CDR3 DNA is preserved here, 42 bases in frame from base 1. The sequence derives from a woman aged 30 to 39 with major depressive disorder. Specimen: CD4+ T cells from PBMCs. This sequence uses TRBV7-2 and TRBJ1-5; D gene: possibly TRBD1, on 5 matching bases. CDR3 region: CASSIRFGGQPQHF. The DNA sequence follows: TGTGCCAGCAGCATTCGCTTTGGGGGACAGCCCCAGCATTTT.